This entry concerns a single T cell receptor (beta chain). The antigen is not known. The sample is drawn from a study of cytomegalovirus exposure and HLA in healthy donors. As for the study in general: Earlier work reported 110 million or so unique TCR beta sequences from about 180 million T cells.

In the PCR, 60 Vbeta and 13 Jbeta primers were used. Sequencing was performed with immunoSEQ multiplex PCR; in TCRdb, only in-frame clones are kept and a portion is missing. The data show around 170,000 clones, about 84% seen once. General observations from the study: When analyzed later, a missense DCLRE1C variant was found to be linked to TCR beta V- and J-gene trimming. Presence/absence analysis assumed near-uniform sequencing depth across donors.

Germline CDR1 reads SGHRS; CDR2 reads YFSETQ. The CDR3 has 14 amino acids. Trimming removed 0 bases from V and 3 bases from J, with 9 bases in between. Input material: PBMCs. The chain combines TRBV5-1 with TRBJ1-1, with D perhaps TRBD1 (5 bases). The sequence was collected from a man in his fifties or sixties in good health and CMV-seropositive. This CDR3 reads CASSLASRDTEAFF. The CDR3 bases are TGCGCCAGCAGCTTGGCCAGCAGGGACACTGAAGCTTTCTTT.